The source of this T cell receptor (beta chain) is a study of blood T cell repertoires in COVID-19. At the level of the study: The analysed material was cDNA or gDNA that came from T cells, B-cell-depleted T cells, or PBMCs.

The V gene lost 5 bases and the J gene lost 4 bases, with 15 bases spanning the gap. The CDR3 sequence is 14 residues long. From germline, CDR1 is LGHNA and CDR2 YNFKEQ. Clinical histories supplied by participants themselves formed the basis of cohort assignment. TCRdb's table, derived via immunoSEQ multiplex PCR, lists solely in-frame clones and lacks some. This table holds 400,000 to 500,000 clones, 70% to 90% found once. Sequenced material: PBMCs or T cells enriched from blood (not recorded which). The gene calls are TRBV4-2 and TRBJ2-7; TRBD2 might be the D (5 bases). This TCR was sampled from a woman aged 18-29 years who had been exposed to COVID-19. The CDR3 here is CASSFPGTGYEQYF. For the CDR3, the DNA is TGTGCCAGCAGCTTCCCCGGAACGGGATACGAGCAGTACTTC.